This TCR beta chain was found in a study of regulatory T cells in long-lasting Graves disease. The wider study: Persistent cases took antithyroid drugs over 5 years and stayed TSH receptor antibody positive. Study-level findings and limits: Sharing of public clonotypes was greater in persistent patients (about 3,000) than in new patients (about 970).

This clonotype has at least ten counts. Its antigen is still unknown. Assembly of TCR beta libraries relied on iRepertoire HTBI primers together with Arm-PCR of CDR3 regions. In the authors' methods: Looking across samples, the authors found 62 TRBV and 13 to 15 TRBJ segments. Via MiXCR, TCRdb re-called the multiplex PCR reads, giving one row per CDR3 protein. TCRdb's processing, not the authors' own work, is the source of the V and J calls. The profile shows fewer than 400,000 distinct CDR3 sequences, 20% of them singletons. Looked up from germline, CDR1 is SGHAT and CDR2 is FQNNGV. V was shortened by 2 bases and J by 0 bases, with 8 bases between the two germline ends. The CDR3 loop spans 14 amino acids. As to time point: persistent/refractory GD, antithyroid drugs over 5 years with positive TRAb. Isolated PBMC RNA provided the starting material for the TCR library.

The chain uses TRBV11-2 and TRBJ2-7; D unresolved. Sequenced material: peripheral blood mononuclear cells (PBMCs), taken when the disease was refractory, from a patient treated with antithyroid drugs. The TCR was taken from a female donor with Graves disease. The CDR3, as DNA: TGTGCCAGCAGCTTATGGTTCAGCTCCTACGAGCAGTACTTC. As protein: CASSLWFSSYEQYF.